This T cell receptor (beta chain) was profiled in a study of T cells expressing NK-cell markers. At the level of the study: Of eight sequenced donors, seven were HCMV-seropositive and one HCMV-seronegative.

TCRdb reanalyzed the 5' RACE reads, giving one entry per CDR3 protein sequence and no DNA. The listing contains 400,000 or so distinct CDR3 sequences. The CDR3 covers 16 residues. Germline CDR1 SGHDT, CDR2 YYEEEE. The rearrangement uses TRBV5-6 and TRBJ2-3; the D call of TRBD2 rests on TCRdb alone, since no DNA is present to check it. Sequencing input: blood T cells: a sorted CD56 or NKG2C T cell subset, CD4+ or CD8+ T cells, or bulk PBMC T cells (not recorded which). The clonotype comes from a woman between 45 and 65 years old in good health. CDR3 residues: CASSVIAGVGTDTQYF.